This T cell receptor (beta chain) is from a study of cytomegalovirus exposure and HLA in healthy donors. Overall study: One earlier analysis, a look at 180 million or so T cells, found approximately 120 million unique TCR beta sequences.

This CDR3 has 15 residues. Trimming shortened V by 3 bases and J by 0 bases, and 11 bases separated the two germline ends. In germline, CDR1 is SGHRS, CDR2 YFSETQ. Researchers ran the PCR with 60 Vbeta and 13 Jbeta primers. TCRdb's table, derived via immunoSEQ multiplex PCR, lists solely in-frame clones and lacks some. The sample carries about 120,000 clones, around 76% recorded once. This receptor was obtained from a man between 60 and 70 years old in good health and CMV-seropositive. The J gene is TRBJ2-3, the V gene TRBV5-1, with D tentatively TRBD1 (5 bases). Sequenced material: PBMCs. As DNA, the CDR3 is TGCGCCAGCAGCTCCCGACAGATTAGCACAGATACGCAGTATTTT. Translating it yields CASSSRQISTDTQYF.